The rows below give T cell receptor beta chains drawn from one sample of a study of early T cells in non-severe SARS-CoV-2 infection. MiXCR, run by TCRdb on the 5' RACE reads, gives a single entry per CDR3 protein. The data contain fewer than 75,000 distinct CDR3 sequences, roughly a sixth of them singletons. The starting material was whole blood, obtained at baseline. The receptors here all came from an adult who was a healthcare worker with PCR-confirmed SARS-CoV-2 infection or an uninfected control (not recorded which). The CDR3 runs from the conserved cysteine through the conserved F or W. Each record gives: V gene, J gene, D gene, clone size, CDR3 DNA, CDR3 protein. The D gene is left open where the match is weak. Rows may omit the clone size; those that give it use once, few, many or a size class.

V gene: TRBV14
J gene: TRBJ2-7
D gene: -
clone size: -
CDR3 DNA: TGTGCCAGCAGCCCCCTGGGGTACGAGCAGTACTTC
CDR3 protein: CASSPLGYEQYF

V gene: TRBV7-2
J gene: TRBJ2-3
D gene: -
clone size: few
CDR3 DNA: TGTGCCAGCCAGCTGGGGGTGGCTAGCACAGATACGCAGTATTTT
CDR3 protein: CASQLGVASTDTQYF

V gene: TRBV4-2
J gene: TRBJ1-4
D gene: -
clone size: few
CDR3 DNA: TGTGCCAGCAGCCGCACCGGGGTCGAAAAACTGTTTTTT
CDR3 protein: CASSRTGVEKLFF

V gene: TRBV12-5
J gene: TRBJ2-1
D gene: TRBD1
clone size: many
CDR3 DNA: TGTGCTAGTGGTCGGGACAGAAGCTCCTACAATGAGCAGTTCTTC
CDR3 protein: CASGRDRSSYNEQFF

V gene: TRBV7-2
J gene: TRBJ2-7
D gene: TRBD2
clone size: many
CDR3 DNA: TGTGCCAGCAGCGGGACTAGCGGGAGATCCTACGAGCAGTACTTC
CDR3 protein: CASSGTSGRSYEQYF

V gene: TRBV11-2
J gene: TRBJ2-7
D gene: -
clone size: -
CDR3 DNA: TGTACCAGCAGCTCAGTGGTGGGGTATAGCAACGAGCAGTACTTC
CDR3 protein: CTSSSVVGYSNEQYF

V gene: TRBV28
J gene: TRBJ2-5
D gene: TRBD2
clone size: many
CDR3 DNA: TGTGCCAGCAGTCCGACTAGCGGGGTAAAGACCCAGTACTTC
CDR3 protein: CASSPTSGVKTQYF

V gene: TRBV7-6
J gene: TRBJ2-2
D gene: TRBD1
clone size: few
CDR3 DNA: TGTGCCAGCGCCCCGGGACAGGGACTAAACACCGGGGAGCTGTTTTTT
CDR3 protein: CASAPGQGLNTGELFF

V gene: TRBV6-2/TRBV6-3
J gene: TRBJ2-2
D gene: -
clone size: few
CDR3 DNA: TGTGCCAGCAAACCGGGAGTCCTTGTGACCGGGGAGCTGTTTTTT
CDR3 protein: CASKPGVLVTGELFF

V gene: TRBV7-2
J gene: TRBJ2-7
D gene: TRBD1
clone size: -
CDR3 DNA: TGTGCCAGCAGCGCTCAACAGGGGGGCAGGGAGCAGTACTTC
CDR3 protein: CASSAQQGGREQYF

V gene: TRBV19
J gene: TRBJ2-1
D gene: TRBD2
clone size: -
CDR3 DNA: TGTGCCAGTAGTCCGGGACTAGGAGCGCAGTTCTTC
CDR3 protein: CASSPGLGAQFF

V gene: TRBV7-9
J gene: TRBJ2-7
D gene: -
clone size: few
CDR3 DNA: TGTGCCAGCAGCCCCATGCGGGGTCGGTCCTACGAGCAGTACTTC
CDR3 protein: CASSPMRGRSYEQYF

V gene: TRBV12-3/TRBV12-4
J gene: TRBJ2-1
D gene: -
clone size: few
CDR3 DNA: TGTGCCAGCAGTTTAAGGACTGGCTACAATGAGCAGTTCTTC
CDR3 protein: CASSLRTGYNEQFF

V gene: TRBV28
J gene: TRBJ2-6
D gene: -
clone size: -
CDR3 DNA: TGTGCCAGCAGTTTGAGACCCAGCTCTGGGGCCAACGTCCTGACTTTC
CDR3 protein: CASSLRPSSGANVLTF

V gene: TRBV6-5
J gene: TRBJ2-3
D gene: -
clone size: -
CDR3 DNA: TGTGCCAGCAGCTTGGGTCATAGCACAGATACGCAGTATTTT
CDR3 protein: CASSLGHSTDTQYF

V gene: TRBV4-3
J gene: TRBJ2-3
D gene: -
clone size: few
CDR3 DNA: TGCGCCAGCAGCTATCAACCTGGGGGTACAGATACGCAGTATTTT
CDR3 protein: CASSYQPGGTDTQYF